The present T cell receptor (beta chain) was sequenced within a study of Tregs in tolerant kidney transplant recipients. Whole-study results and caveats: Findings come from small patient numbers and require larger validation. No direct test of biological reproducibility was done here. The most relevant donor-specific Treg TCRbeta repertoire apparently came from expansion with activated donor B cells.

V dropped 6 bases and J dropped 16; count of bases not matched to a gene: 12. The CDR3 runs to 13 residues. Germline V gene data show CDR1 as LNHDA and CDR2 as SQIVND (reference sequence). Thawed PBMCs were FACS-sorted into unstimulated CD4+CD25+CD127- regulatory T cells, CD4+CD25- non-regulatory cells, CD4 and CD8 cells. The table came from immunoSEQ multiplex PCR; TCRdb's copy has only in-frame clones and leaves some out. The data show under 100,000 clones, roughly 92% seen once. As to this clone: Its target is not known.

Specimen: CD8+ T cells from blood. This receptor was identified in a human donor in good health. The rearrangement uses TRBV19 and TRBJ1-6, with 7 positions matching TRBD1. In nucleotides, the CDR3 is TGTGCCAGTAGCCTCCCCGGGACAGTTATACTCCACTTT. Translated, it gives CASSLPGTVILHF.